What follows describes a single T cell receptor (beta chain). The data belong to a study of cytomegalovirus exposure and HLA in healthy donors. V shed 4 bases, J shed 6 bases, and the junction held 15 bases outside the gene matches. The CDR3 consists of 17 residues. Per germline, CDR1 SGHRS and CDR2 YFSETQ. Sequencing was performed with immunoSEQ multiplex PCR; in TCRdb, only in-frame clones are kept and a portion is missing. This table holds fewer than 150,000 clones, around 84% found once. What was sequenced was PBMCs. This chain uses TRBV5-1 with TRBJ2-1; 8 nucleotides line up with TRBD1. This clonotype was obtained from a man younger than 30 in good health and CMV-seropositive. CDR3 protein: CASSPAVDRARGNEQFF. DNA for the CDR3: TGCGCCAGCAGCCCCGCTGTGGACAGGGCTAGGGGCAATGAGCAGTTCTTC.